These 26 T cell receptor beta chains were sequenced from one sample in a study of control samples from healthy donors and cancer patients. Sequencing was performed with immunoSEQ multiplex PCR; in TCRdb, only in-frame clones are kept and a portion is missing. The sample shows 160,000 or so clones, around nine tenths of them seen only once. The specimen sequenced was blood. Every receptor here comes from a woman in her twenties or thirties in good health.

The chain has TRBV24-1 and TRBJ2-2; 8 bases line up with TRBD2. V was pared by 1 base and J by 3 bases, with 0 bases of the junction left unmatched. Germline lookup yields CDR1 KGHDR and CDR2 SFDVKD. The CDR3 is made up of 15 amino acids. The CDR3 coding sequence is TGTGCCACCAGTGATTTAGCGGGAGACACCGGGGAGCTGTTTTTT. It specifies CATSDLAGDTGELFF.

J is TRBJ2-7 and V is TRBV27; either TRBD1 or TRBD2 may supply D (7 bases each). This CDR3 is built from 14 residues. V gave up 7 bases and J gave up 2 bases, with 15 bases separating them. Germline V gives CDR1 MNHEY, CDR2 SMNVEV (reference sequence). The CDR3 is CASTQGGGPYEQYF. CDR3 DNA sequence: TGTGCCAGCACCCAGGGGGGGGGCCCCTACGAGCAGTACTTC.

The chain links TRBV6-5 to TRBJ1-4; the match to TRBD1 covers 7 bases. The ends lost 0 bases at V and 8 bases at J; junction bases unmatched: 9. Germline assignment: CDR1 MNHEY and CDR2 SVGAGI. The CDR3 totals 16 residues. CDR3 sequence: CASSYSRGPGGEKLFF. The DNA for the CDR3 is TGTGCCAGCAGTTACTCGAGAGGGCCAGGGGGGGAAAAACTGTTTTTT.

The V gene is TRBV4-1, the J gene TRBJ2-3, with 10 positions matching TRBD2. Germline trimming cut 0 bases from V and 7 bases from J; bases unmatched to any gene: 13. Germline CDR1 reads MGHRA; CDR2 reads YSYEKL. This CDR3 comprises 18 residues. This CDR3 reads CASSQDGLAASGSNTQYF. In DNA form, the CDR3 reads TGCGCCAGCAGCCAAGATGGACTAGCGGCTAGCGGGAGTAATACGCAGTATTTT.

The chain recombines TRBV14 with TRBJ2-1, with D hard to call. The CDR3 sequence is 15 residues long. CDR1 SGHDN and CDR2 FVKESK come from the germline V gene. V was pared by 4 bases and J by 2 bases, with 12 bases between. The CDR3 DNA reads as TGTGCCAGCAGCCGATTTACACAGACCTACAATGAGCAGTTCTTC. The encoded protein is CASSRFTQTYNEQFF.

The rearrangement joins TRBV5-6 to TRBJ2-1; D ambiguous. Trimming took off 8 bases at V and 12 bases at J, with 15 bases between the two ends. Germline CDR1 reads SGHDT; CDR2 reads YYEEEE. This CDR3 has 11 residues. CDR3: CASSTRARQFF. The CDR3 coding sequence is TGTGCCAGTAGTACTCGGGCCAGGCAGTTCTTC.

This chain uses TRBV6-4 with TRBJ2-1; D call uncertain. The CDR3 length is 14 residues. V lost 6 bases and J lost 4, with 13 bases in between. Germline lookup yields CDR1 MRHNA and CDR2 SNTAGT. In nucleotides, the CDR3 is TGTGCCAGCAGCGATACGACTGATTACAATGAGCAGTTCTTC. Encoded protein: CASSDTTDYNEQFF.

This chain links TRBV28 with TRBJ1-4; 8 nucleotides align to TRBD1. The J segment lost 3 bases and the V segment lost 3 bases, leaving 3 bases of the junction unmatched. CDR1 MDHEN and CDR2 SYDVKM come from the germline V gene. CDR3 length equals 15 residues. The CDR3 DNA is TGTGCCAGCAGTTTGACAGGGGTGTCTAATGAAAAACTGTTTTTT. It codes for CASSLTGVSNEKLFF.

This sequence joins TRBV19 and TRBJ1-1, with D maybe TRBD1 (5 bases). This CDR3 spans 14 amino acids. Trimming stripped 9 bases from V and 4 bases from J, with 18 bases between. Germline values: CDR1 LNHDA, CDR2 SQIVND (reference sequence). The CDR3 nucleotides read TGTGCCAGGCCGGTGGGGCAGGGTCCCACTGAAGCTTTCTTT. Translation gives CARPVGQGPTEAFF.

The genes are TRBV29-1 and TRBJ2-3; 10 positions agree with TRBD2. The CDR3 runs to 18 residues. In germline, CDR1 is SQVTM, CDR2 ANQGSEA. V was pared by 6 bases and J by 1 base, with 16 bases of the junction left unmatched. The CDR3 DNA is TGCAGCGTGGAAAAGGGCCTATGGCTAGCGGGAGGCACAGATACGCAGTATTTT. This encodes CSVEKGLWLAGGTDTQYF.

This CDR3 reads CASRLTSASSYEQYF. The CDR3 DNA reads TGCGCCAGCAGATTGACTAGCGCCTCTTCCTACGAGCAGTACTTC. The chain joins TRBV4-1 to TRBJ2-7, with 8 bases fitting TRBD2. Losses at the gene ends were 6 bases for V and 1 base for J; bases not matched to a gene: 8. This CDR3 comprises 15 residues. The germline V gene encodes CDR1 MGHRA and CDR2 YSYEKL.

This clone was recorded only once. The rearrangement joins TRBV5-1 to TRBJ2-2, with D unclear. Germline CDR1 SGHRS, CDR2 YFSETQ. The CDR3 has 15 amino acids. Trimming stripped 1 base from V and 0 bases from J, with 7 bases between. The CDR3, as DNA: TGCGCCAGCAGCTTGACAGAGGCGAACACCGGGGAGCTGTTTTTT. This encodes CASSLTEANTGELFF.

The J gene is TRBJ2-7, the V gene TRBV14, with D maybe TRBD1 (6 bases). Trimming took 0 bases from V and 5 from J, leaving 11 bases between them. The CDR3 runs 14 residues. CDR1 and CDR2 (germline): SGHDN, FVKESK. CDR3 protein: CASSQEAGVNEQYF. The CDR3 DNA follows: TGTGCCAGCAGCCAAGAGGCAGGGGTGAACGAGCAGTACTTC.

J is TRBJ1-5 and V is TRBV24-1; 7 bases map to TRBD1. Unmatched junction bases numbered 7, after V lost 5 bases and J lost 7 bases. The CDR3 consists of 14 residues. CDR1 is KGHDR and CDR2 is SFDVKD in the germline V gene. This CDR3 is CATSGSTGEQPQHF. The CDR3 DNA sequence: TGTGCCACCAGTGGTAGTACAGGGGAACAGCCCCAGCATTTT.

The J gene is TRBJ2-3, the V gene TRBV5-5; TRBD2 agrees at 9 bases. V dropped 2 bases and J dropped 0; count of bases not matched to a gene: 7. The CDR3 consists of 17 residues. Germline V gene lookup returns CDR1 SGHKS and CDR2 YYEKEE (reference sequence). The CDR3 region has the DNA TGTGCCAGCAGCTTAGCGGGAGGCTACGCTAGCACAGATACGCAGTATTTT. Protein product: CASSLAGGYASTDTQYF.

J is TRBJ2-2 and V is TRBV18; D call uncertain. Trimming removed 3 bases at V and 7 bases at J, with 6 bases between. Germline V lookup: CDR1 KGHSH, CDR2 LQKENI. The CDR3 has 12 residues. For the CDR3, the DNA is TGTGCCAGCTCACCTGGTGACGGGGAGCTGTTTTTT. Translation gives CASSPGDGELFF.

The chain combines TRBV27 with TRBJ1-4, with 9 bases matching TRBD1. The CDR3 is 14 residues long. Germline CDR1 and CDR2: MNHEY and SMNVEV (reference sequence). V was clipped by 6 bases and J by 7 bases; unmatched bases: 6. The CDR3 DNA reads TGTGCCAGCAGGGGGGACAGGGCCCCTGAAAAACTGTTTTTT. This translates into CASRGDRAPEKLFF.

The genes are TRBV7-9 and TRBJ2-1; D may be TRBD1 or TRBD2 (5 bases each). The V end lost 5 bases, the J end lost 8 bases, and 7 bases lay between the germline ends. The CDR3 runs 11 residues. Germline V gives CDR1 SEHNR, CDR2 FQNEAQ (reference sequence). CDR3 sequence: CASSRDHEQFF. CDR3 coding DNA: TGTGCCAGCAGCCGGGACCATGAGCAGTTCTTC.

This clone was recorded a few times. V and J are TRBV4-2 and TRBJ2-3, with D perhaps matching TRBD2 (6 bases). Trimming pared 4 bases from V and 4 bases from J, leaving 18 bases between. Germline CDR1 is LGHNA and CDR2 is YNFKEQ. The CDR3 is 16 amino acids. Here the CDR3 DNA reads TGTGCCAGCAGCCCCCGGTTGACTAGTGGCTCAGATACGCAGTATTTT. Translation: CASSPRLTSGSDTQYF.

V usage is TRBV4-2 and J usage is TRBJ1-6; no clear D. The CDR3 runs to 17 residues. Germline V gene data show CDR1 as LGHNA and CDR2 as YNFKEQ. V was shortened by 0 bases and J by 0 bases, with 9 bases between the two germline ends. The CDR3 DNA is TGTGCCAGCAGCCAAGATCCAGTGAGCTCCTATAATTCACCCCTCCACTTT. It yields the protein CASSQDPVSSYNSPLHF.

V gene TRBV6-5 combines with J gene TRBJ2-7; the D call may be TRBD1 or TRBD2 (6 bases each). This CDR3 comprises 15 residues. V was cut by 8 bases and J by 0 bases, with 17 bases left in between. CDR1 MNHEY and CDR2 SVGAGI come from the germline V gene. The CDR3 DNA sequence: TGTGCCAGCTCTTTGGGGGGCCGGAGCTCCTACGAGCAGTACTTC. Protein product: CASSLGGRSSYEQYF.

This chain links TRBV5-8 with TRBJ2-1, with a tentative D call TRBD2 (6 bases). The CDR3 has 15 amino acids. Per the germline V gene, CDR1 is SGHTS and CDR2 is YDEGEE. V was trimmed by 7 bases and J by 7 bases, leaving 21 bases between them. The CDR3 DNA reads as TGTGCCAGCGTGCCGCTTTGGAGGGTCGCAAATGAGCAGTTCTTC. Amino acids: CASVPLWRVANEQFF.

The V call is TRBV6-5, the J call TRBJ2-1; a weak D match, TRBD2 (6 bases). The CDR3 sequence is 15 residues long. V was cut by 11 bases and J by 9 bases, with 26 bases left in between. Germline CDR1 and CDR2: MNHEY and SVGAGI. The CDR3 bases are TGTGCCTCCCAAGGACCAGCGGGTGCTCCTAGTGAGCAGTTCTTC. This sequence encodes CASQGPAGAPSEQFF.

This CDR3 reads CASSSQTSGSSYEQYF. CDR3 nucleotide sequence: TGTGCCAGCAGTTCCCAGACTAGCGGGAGCTCCTACGAGCAGTACTTC. This sequence joins TRBV27 and TRBJ2-7; 12 bases align to TRBD2. The V gene's germline CDR1 is MNHEY and CDR2 SMNVEV (reference sequence). The junction had 4 bases not matched to a gene; V was cut back by 4 bases and J by 0 bases. The CDR3 loop spans 16 amino acids.

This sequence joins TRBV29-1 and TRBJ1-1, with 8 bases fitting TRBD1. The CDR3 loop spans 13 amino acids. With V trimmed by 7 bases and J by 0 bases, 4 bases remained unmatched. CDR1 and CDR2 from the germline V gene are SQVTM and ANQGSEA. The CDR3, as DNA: TGCAGCGGTAGGGGACAGGTGAACACTGAAGCTTTCTTT. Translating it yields CSGRGQVNTEAFF.

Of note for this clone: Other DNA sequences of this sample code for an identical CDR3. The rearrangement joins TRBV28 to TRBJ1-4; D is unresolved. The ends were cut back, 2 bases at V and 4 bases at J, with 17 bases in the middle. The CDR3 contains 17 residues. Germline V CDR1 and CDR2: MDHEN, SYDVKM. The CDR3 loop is CASSLLGPPRLNEKLFF. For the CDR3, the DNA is TGTGCCAGCAGTTTACTCGGACCGCCCAGACTTAATGAAAAACTGTTTTTT.